The 23 T cell receptor beta chains presented below share a single source sample, sequenced in a study of CD8 T cells in Susac syndrome (dated by TCRdb to between 2019 and 2020). The receptor library was made with the immunoSEQ multiplex PCR assay. RNA was extracted using the RNeasy kit, and about 0.45 to 1 ug of the RNA was reverse transcribed with random hexamers. Through fastp at Q25 and MiXCR, TCRdb rebuilt clones from the public reads, retaining in-frame beta chains. For every CDR3 protein sequence, its rows merge into one entry that carries the most common genes and DNA. The sample table contains about 150,000 distinct CDR3 sequences; only one count was recorded for around 96% of them. In total, the top ten clones hold roughly 0.15% of the sample. The sequenced material came from CD4+ T cells from PBMCs. These receptors came from a human donor with Susac syndrome.

This clonotype was seen just once. V usage is TRBV15 and J usage is TRBJ2-1; D possibly corresponds to TRBD2 (5 bases). V was clipped by 4 bases and J by 8 bases, with 15 bases between them. The germline V gene encodes CDR1 LNHNV and CDR2 YYDKDF (reference sequence). CDR3 length: 14 amino acids. In nucleotides, the CDR3 is TGTGCCACCAGCAACACCCGGGCGGGCGATGAGCAGTTCTTC. Its translation is CATSNTRAGDEQFF.

The gene calls are TRBV5-1 and TRBJ2-3; 9 bases are shared with TRBD2. The CDR3 is made up of 16 amino acids. Germline CDR1 is SGHRS and CDR2 is YFSETQ. J was trimmed by 1 base and V by 0 bases; bases with no gene match: 3. CDR3 loop: CASSLEASGGTDTQYF. CDR3 DNA: TGCGCCAGCAGCTTGGAGGCTAGCGGGGGCACAGATACGCAGTATTTT.

The gene calls are TRBV7-2 and TRBJ2-4; D may be TRBD1 (6 bases). Between the trimmed V and J ends, which lost 1 base and 4 bases, there was a span of 17 bases. From germline, CDR1 is SGHTA and CDR2 FQGNSA. The CDR3 is 17 amino acids. CDR3 region: CASSLVADGTPKNIQYF. The CDR3 DNA is TGTGCCAGCAGCTTAGTTGCGGACGGGACACCAAAAAACATTCAGTACTTC.

The rearrangement links TRBV2 to TRBJ1-2; TRBD1 matches 7 bases. The germline CDR1 and CDR2 sequences are SNHLY and FYNNEI. This CDR3 contains 12 residues. V lost 7 bases, J lost 4 bases, and 3 bases stayed unmatched. The CDR3 reads CASNRQGYGYTF. The CDR3 DNA is TGTGCCAGCAATAGACAGGGCTATGGCTACACCTTC.

The J gene is TRBJ2-1, the V gene TRBV9, with 11 bases aligning to TRBD2. V was clipped by 3 bases and J by 2 bases; unmatched bases: 4. CDR1 is SGDLS, CDR2 YYNGEE, per germline. CDR3 length: 16 amino acids. This CDR3 is CASSGSGGAPYNEQFF. CDR3 nucleotides: TGTGCCAGCAGCGGTAGCGGGGGGGCTCCCTACAATGAGCAGTTCTTC.

This clonotype was recorded a few times. The chain recombines TRBV11-1 with TRBJ2-7, with D perhaps given as TRBD1 or TRBD2 (5 bases each). Germline V gives CDR1 SGHAT, CDR2 FQDESV (reference sequence). The germline V and J ends were trimmed by 8 bases and 0 bases, with 14 bases remaining between them. This CDR3 is built from 14 residues. CDR3 sequence reads: CASRPGLASYEQYF. CDR3 in DNA: TGTGCCAGCCGTCCGGGGCTCGCCTCCTACGAGCAGTACTTC.

This clonotype was recorded only once. J is TRBJ2-5 and V is TRBV29-1; D is undetermined. The V gene's germline CDR1 is SQVTM and CDR2 ANQGSEA. The V gene lost 5 bases and the J gene lost 10 bases, with 17 bases spanning the gap. The CDR3 covers 12 residues. The CDR3 sequence: CSVSAIQEVQYF. The CDR3 nucleotides are TGCAGCGTTTCGGCAATACAAGAGGTCCAGTACTTC.

The chain employs TRBV4-2 and TRBJ1-6, with D hard to call. This CDR3 is 15 amino acids long. Trimming pared 0 bases from V and 7 bases from J, leaving 10 bases between. The V gene's germline CDR1 is LGHNA and CDR2 YNFKEQ. CDR3 loop: CASSQEHFLNSPLHF. The DNA of the CDR3 is TGTGCCAGCAGCCAAGAGCACTTCCTGAATTCACCCCTCCACTTT.

The V and J genes are TRBV12-3 or TRBV12-4 and TRBJ1-1; TRBD1 matches at 7 bases. The CDR3 runs to 15 residues. With V trimmed by 5 bases and J by 2 bases, 8 bases remained unmatched. CDR3 protein: CASSQIQGFNTEAFF. In nucleotides, the CDR3 is TGTGCCAGCAGTCAAATACAGGGGTTTAACACTGAAGCTTTCTTT.

CDR3 loop: CASSDRRSWGDTQYF. DNA of the CDR3: TGTGCCAGCAGCGATCGACGCTCATGGGGCGATACGCAGTATTTT. The chain links TRBV7-6 to TRBJ2-3, with a tentative D call TRBD1 (5 bases). In germline, CDR1 is SGHVS, CDR2 FNYEAQ. V was trimmed by 5 bases and J by 6 bases, leaving 18 bases between them. The CDR3 length is 15 residues.

The chain is built from TRBV27 and TRBJ2-7; unclear D gene. The CDR3 covers 13 residues. CDR1 is MNHEY, CDR2 SMNVEV, per germline (reference sequence). Trimming pared 0 bases from V and 6 bases from J, leaving 9 bases between. The CDR3 protein is CASSLSRVTEQYF. The CDR3 DNA is TGTGCCAGCAGTTTATCGAGAGTGACCGAGCAGTACTTC.

The V gene is TRBV10-3, the J gene TRBJ2-6; D gene uncertain. CDR3 length: 16 amino acids. The V gene lost 0 bases and the J gene lost 3 bases, with 9 bases spanning the gap. Per germline, CDR1 ENHRY and CDR2 SYGVKD. CDR3 coding DNA: TGTGCCATCAGTGAGTCGAAGACGGATGGGGCCAACGTCCTGACTTTC. Its protein is CAISESKTDGANVLTF.

V usage is TRBV6-5 and J usage is TRBJ2-2, with D hard to call. The V gene's germline CDR1 is MNHEY and CDR2 SVGAGI. The CDR3 runs to 17 residues. The V end was cut by 3 bases, the J end by 3 bases, with 17 bases between. CDR3: CASSYTTGSSDTGELFF. In DNA form, the CDR3 reads TGTGCCAGCAGTTATACAACCGGGTCGAGTGACACCGGGGAGCTGTTTTTT.

The V and J genes are TRBV9 and TRBJ2-2, with 10 bases identical to TRBD1. V shed 4 bases and J 1 base; nucleotides not matched to a gene: 4. Per germline, CDR1 SGDLS and CDR2 YYNGEE. The CDR3 is 16 residues long. This CDR3 is CASSTRTGGNTGELFF. CDR3 in DNA: TGTGCCAGCAGCACTCGGACAGGGGGGAACACCGGGGAGCTGTTTTTT. Using reference TRBV9 and TRBJ2-2 for the parts outside the CDR3, the full variable domain is DSGVTQTPKHLITATGQRVTLRCSPRSGDLSVYWYQQSLDQGLQFLIQYYNGEERAKGNILERFSAQQFPDLHSELNLSSLELGDSALYFCASSTRTGGNTGELFFGEGSRLTVL.

V and J are TRBV20-1 and TRBJ2-5, with TRBD2 identical over 7 bases. The CDR3 spans 14 residues. CDR1 DFQATT and CDR2 SNEGSKA come from the germline V gene (reference sequence). Trimming at V came to 6 bases and at J to 4 bases, leaving 11 bases not matched to a gene. CDR3 DNA sequence: TGCAGTGCCAACCCACCGGGGAGGGGAGAGACCCAGTACTTC. This sequence encodes CSANPPGRGETQYF.

This chain connects TRBV5-4 to TRBJ2-5; D possibly corresponds to TRBD2 (6 bases). The CDR3 has 16 amino acids. The V and J ends lost 4 bases and 1 base respectively, with 17 bases between them. Germline V gene data show CDR1 as SGHNT and CDR2 as YYREEE (reference sequence). The DNA for the CDR3 is TGTGCCAGCAGCGCCAAGGAGGGGCTCGTCCAAGAGACCCAGTACTTC. Amino acids: CASSAKEGLVQETQYF.

This chain connects TRBV2 to TRBJ2-4, with D uncertain. This CDR3 is 13 amino acids long. V was trimmed by 7 bases and J by 0 bases, leaving 7 bases between them. Germline values: CDR1 SNHLY, CDR2 FYNNEI. CDR3 region: CASMGLAKNIQYF. CDR3 sequence (DNA): TGTGCCAGCATGGGTTTAGCCAAAAACATTCAGTACTTC.

This rearrangement joins TRBV2 to TRBJ2-5, with D tentatively TRBD2 (5 bases). CDR1 SNHLY and CDR2 FYNNEI come from the germline V gene. The V gene lost 4 bases and the J gene lost 2 bases, with 8 bases spanning the gap. This CDR3 contains 13 residues. CDR3 region: CASSGRGQETQYF. The CDR3 coding sequence is TGTGCCAGCAGTGGCCGAGGGCAAGAGACCCAGTACTTC.

The V and J genes are TRBV20-1 and TRBJ2-7; D is possibly TRBD1 or TRBD2 (5 bases each). Germline-derived CDR1 and CDR2 are DFQATT and SNEGSKA (reference sequence). The ends were cut back, 0 bases at V and 0 bases at J, with 12 bases in the middle. The CDR3 runs to 15 residues. The CDR3 protein is CSARDPGTHSYEQYF. The CDR3 DNA follows: TGCAGTGCTAGAGACCCCGGGACCCACTCCTACGAGCAGTACTTC.

V usage is TRBV29-1 and J usage is TRBJ1-2; 7 bases are a match to TRBD1. Germline-derived CDR1 and CDR2 are SQVTM and ANQGSEA. This CDR3 region has 14 residues. V trimming: 1 base; J trimming: 8 bases; junction bases outside the gene matches: 10. CDR3 nucleotides: TGCAGCGTTGAAGCGAGACAGGGCGGGGGCGGCTACACCTTC. Its translation: CSVEARQGGGGYTF.

V and J are TRBV20-1 and TRBJ1-2, with TRBD1 matching 8 bases. The V gene's germline CDR1 is DFQATT and CDR2 SNEGSKA (reference sequence). There are 13 residues in the CDR3. Trimming at V came to 4 bases and at J to 2 bases, leaving 3 bases not matched to a gene. The CDR3 region has the DNA TGCAGTGCTAAGACAGGGGAAAACTATGGCTACACCTTC. Its protein is CSAKTGENYGYTF.

The J gene is TRBJ1-5, the V gene TRBV7-9; D is possibly TRBD1 (6 bases). CDR3 length: 14 amino acids. Germline CDR1 reads SEHNR; CDR2 reads FQNEAQ (reference sequence). Trimming left V 5 bases short and J 2 bases short, with 10 bases between. The CDR3 here is CASSPGTRNQPQHF. The CDR3 nucleotides read TGTGCCAGCAGCCCCGGGACACGCAATCAGCCCCAGCATTTT.

This sequence joins TRBV19 and TRBJ2-1; possible D gene TRBD1, 6 bases. Trimming pared 6 bases from V and 9 bases from J, leaving 15 bases between. The CDR3 consists of 13 residues. Germline V gene lookup returns CDR1 LNHDA and CDR2 SQIVND (reference sequence). The CDR3 DNA reads as TGTGCCAGTAGCCTCCGGGACATTACTGAGCAGTTCTTC. Residues: CASSLRDITEQFF.